This T cell receptor beta chain was sequenced in a study of blood T cell repertoires in COVID-19. Turning to the study itself: There were acute and convalescent COVID-19 samples, and they came from the United States, Italy and Spain. T cells, B-cell-depleted T cells, or PBMCs supplied cDNA or gDNA.

Sequenced by immunoSEQ multiplex PCR; TCRdb stores in-frame clones only, minus some. Among 130,000 to 150,000 clones listed, approximately 84% were seen once. This clone was seen a handful of times. The V end was cut by 5 bases, the J end by 0 bases, with 10 bases between. This CDR3 comprises 14 residues. The germline V gene has CDR1 MNHEY and CDR2 SMNVEV (reference sequence). The material sequenced was peripheral blood. This chain joins TRBV27 and TRBJ1-1; unclear D gene. This TCR was recovered from a woman in her sixties or seventies with acute or convalescent COVID-19. CDR3 protein: CASSVGLMNTEAFF. The CDR3 bases are TGTGCCAGCAGTGTCGGACTCATGAACACTGAAGCTTTCTTT.